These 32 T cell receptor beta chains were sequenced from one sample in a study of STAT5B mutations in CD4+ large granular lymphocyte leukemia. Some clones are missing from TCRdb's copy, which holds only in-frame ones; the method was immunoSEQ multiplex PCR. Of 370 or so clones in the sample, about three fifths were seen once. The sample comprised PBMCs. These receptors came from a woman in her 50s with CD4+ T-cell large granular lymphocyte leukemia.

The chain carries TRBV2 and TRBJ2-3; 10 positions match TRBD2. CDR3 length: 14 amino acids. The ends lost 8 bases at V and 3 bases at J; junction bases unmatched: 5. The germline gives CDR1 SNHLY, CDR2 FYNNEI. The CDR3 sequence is CASESGGGTDTQYF. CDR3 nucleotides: TGTGCCAGCGAAAGCGGGGGGGGGACAGATACGCAGTATTTT.

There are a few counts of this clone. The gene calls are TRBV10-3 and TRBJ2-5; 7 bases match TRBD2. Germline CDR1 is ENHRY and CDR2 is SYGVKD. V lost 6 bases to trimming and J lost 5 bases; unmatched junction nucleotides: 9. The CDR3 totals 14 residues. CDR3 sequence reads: CAIRGTSVRETQYF. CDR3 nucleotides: TGTGCCATCAGGGGCACTAGCGTTCGGGAGACCCAGTACTTC.

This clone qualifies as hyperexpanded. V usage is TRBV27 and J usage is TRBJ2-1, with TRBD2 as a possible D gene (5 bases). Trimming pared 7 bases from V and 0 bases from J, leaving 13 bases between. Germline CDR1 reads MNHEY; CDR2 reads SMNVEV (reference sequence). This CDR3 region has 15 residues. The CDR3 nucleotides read TGTGCCAGCAAATTGGAGGCCCGCTCCTACAATGAGCAGTTCTTC. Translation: CASKLEARSYNEQFF.

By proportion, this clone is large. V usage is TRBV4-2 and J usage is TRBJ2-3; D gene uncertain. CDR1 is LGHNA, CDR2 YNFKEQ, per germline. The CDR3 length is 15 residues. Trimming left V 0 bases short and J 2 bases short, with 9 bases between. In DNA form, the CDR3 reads TGTGCCAGCAGCCAAGATTGGGGAAACACAGATACGCAGTATTTT. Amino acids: CASSQDWGNTDTQYF.

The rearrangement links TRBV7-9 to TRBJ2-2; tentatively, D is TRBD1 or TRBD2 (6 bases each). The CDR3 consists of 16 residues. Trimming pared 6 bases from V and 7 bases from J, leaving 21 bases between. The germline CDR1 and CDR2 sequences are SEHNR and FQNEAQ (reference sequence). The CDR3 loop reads CASSPHLAEGVGELFF. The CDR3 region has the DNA TGTGCCAGCAGTCCCCACCTCGCGGAGGGGGTCGGGGAGCTGTTTTTT.

DNA for the CDR3: TGCGCCAGCAGCTTGGTTACTCAGGTTGGCACTGAAGCTTTCTTT. Its translation: CASSLVTQVGTEAFF. The chain couples TRBV5-1 to TRBJ1-1; no reliable D call. This CDR3 has 15 residues. Germline V gene sequence: CDR1 SGHRS, CDR2 YFSETQ. The ends were cut back, 0 bases at V and 4 bases at J, with 13 bases in the middle.

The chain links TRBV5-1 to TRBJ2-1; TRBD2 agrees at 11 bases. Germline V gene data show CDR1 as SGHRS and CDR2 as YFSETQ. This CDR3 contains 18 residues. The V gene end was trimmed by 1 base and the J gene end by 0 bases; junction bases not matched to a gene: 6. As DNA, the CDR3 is TGCGCCAGCAGCTTGTGGGGACTAGCGGCAAACTCCTACAATGAGCAGTTCTTC. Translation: CASSLWGLAANSYNEQFF.

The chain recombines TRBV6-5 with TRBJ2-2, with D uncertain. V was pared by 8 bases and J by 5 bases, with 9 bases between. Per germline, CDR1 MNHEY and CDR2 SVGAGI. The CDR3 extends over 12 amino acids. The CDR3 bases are TGTGCCAGCTCAACCGGGACCGGGGAGCTGTTTTTT. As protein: CASSTGTGELFF.

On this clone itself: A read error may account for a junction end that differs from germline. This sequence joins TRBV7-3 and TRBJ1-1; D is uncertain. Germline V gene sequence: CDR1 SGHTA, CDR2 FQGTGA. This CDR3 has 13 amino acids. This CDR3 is CVSSITVNTEAFF. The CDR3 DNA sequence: TGTGTCAGCAGCATAACAGTTAACACTGAAGCTTTCTTT.

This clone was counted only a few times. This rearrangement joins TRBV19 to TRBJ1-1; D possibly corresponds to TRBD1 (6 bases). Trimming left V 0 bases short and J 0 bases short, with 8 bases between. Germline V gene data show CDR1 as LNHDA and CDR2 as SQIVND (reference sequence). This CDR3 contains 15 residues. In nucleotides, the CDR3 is TGTGCCAGTAGTATAGAAGAGGGGGTGAACACTGAAGCTTTCTTT. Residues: CASSIEEGVNTEAFF. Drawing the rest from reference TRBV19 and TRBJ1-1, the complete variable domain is DGGITQSPKYLFRKEGQNVTLSCEQNLNHDAMYWYRQDPGQGLRLIYYSQIVNDFQKGDIAEGYSVSREKKESFPLTVTSAQKNPTAFYLCASSIEEGVNTEAFFGQGTRLTVV.

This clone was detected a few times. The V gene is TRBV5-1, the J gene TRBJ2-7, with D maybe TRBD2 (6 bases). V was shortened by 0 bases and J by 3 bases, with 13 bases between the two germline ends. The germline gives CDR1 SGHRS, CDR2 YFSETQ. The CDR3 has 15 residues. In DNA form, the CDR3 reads TGCGCCAGCAGCTTGGGTGTCGACGGGAGCTACGAGCAGTACTTC. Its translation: CASSLGVDGSYEQYF.

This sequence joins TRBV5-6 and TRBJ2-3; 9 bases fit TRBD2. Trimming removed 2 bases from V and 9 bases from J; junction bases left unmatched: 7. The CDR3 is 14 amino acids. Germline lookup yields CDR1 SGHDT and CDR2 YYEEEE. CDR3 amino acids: CASSFAGGGSTQYF. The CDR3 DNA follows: TGTGCCAGCAGCTTCGCGGGAGGGGGGTCGACGCAGTATTTT.

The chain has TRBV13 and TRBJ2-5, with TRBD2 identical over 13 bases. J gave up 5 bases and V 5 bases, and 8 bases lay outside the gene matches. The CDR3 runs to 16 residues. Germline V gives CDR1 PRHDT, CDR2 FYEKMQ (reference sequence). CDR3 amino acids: CASSATGLAGMETQYF. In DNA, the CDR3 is TGTGCCAGCAGCGCTACGGGACTAGCGGGGATGGAGACCCAGTACTTC.

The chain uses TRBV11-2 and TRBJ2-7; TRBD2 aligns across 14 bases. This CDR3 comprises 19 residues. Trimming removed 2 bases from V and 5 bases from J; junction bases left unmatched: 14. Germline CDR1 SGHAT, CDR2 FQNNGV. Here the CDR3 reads CASSLRPTGTSGSDNEQYF. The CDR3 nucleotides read TGTGCCAGCAGCTTACGGCCCACCGGGACTAGCGGGAGTGACAACGAGCAGTACTTC.

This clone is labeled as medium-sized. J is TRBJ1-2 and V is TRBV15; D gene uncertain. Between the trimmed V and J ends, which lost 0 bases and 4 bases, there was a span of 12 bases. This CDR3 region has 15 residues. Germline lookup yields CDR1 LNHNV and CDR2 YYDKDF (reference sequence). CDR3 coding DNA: TGTGCCACCAGCAGAGATCGGTTGCTCTCCTATGGCTACACCTTC. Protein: CATSRDRLLSYGYTF. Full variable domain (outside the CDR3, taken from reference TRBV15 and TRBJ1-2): DAMVIQNPRYQVTQFGKPVTLSCSQTLNHNVMYWYQQKSSQAPKLLFHYYDKDFNNEADTPDNFQSRRPNTSFCFLDIRSPGLGDTAMYLCATSRDRLLSYGYTFGSGTRLTVV.

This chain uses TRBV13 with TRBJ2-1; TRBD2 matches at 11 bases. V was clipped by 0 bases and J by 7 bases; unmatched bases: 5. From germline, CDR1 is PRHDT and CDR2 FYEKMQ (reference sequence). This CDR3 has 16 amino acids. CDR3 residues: CASSLGTSGNVNEQFF. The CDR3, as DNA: TGTGCCAGCAGCTTAGGGACTAGCGGGAATGTTAATGAGCAGTTCTTC. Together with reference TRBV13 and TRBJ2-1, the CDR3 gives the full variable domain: AAGVIQSPRHLIKEKRETATLKCYPIPRHDTVYWYQQGPGQDPQFLISFYEKMQSDKGSIPDRFSAQQFSDYHSELNMSSLELGDSALYFCASSLGTSGNVNEQFFGPGTRLTVL.

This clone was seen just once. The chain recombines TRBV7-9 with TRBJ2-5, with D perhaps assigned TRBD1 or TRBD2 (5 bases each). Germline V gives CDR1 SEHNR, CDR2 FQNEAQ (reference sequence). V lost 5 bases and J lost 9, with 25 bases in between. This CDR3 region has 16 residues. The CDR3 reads CASSRRGTDSPKAQYF. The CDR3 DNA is TGTGCCAGCAGCCGTCGTGGGACCGACTCCCCCAAGGCCCAGTACTTC.

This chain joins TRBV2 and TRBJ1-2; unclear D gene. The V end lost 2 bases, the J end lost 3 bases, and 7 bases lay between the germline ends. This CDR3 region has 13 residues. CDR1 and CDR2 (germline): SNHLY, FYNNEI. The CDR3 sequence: CASSEWRYYGYTF. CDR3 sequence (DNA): TGTGCCAGCAGTGAATGGAGGTACTATGGCTACACCTTC.

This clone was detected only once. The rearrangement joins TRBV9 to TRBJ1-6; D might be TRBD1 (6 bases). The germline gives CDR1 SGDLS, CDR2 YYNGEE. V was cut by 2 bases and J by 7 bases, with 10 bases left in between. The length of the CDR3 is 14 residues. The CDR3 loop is CASSVGQLNSPLHF. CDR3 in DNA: TGTGCCAGCAGCGTGGGACAATTGAATTCACCCCTCCACTTT.

The CDR3 DNA sequence: TGTGCCAGCAGTTTATGGACTAGCGGGAGCGGGGACGAGCAGTACTTC. This gives the protein CASSLWTSGSGDEQYF. The chain has TRBV28 and TRBJ2-7, with TRBD2 matching over 12 bases. The CDR3 runs 16 residues. The V segment lost 0 bases and the J segment 5 bases; nucleotides outside the gene matches: 5. CDR1 and CDR2 from the germline V gene are MDHEN and SYDVKM.

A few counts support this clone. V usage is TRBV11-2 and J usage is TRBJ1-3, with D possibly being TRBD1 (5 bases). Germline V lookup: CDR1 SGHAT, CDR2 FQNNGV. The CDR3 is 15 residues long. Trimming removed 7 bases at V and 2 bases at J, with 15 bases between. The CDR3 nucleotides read TGTGCCAGCACCACCGGGGGGACTCCTGGAAACACCATATATTTT. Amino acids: CASTTGGTPGNTIYF.

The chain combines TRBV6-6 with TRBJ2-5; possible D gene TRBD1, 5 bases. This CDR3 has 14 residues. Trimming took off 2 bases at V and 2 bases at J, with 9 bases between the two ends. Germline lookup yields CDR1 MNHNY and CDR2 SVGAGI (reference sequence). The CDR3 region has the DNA TGTGCCAGCAGTTACGGGGCGGAACAAGAGACCCAGTACTTC. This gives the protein CASSYGAEQETQYF.

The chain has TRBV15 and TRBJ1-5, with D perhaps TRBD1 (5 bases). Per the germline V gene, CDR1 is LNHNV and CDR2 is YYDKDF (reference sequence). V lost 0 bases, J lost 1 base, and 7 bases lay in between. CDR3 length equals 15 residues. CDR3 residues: CATSRDPGSNQPQHF. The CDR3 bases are TGTGCCACCAGCAGAGATCCAGGGAGCAATCAGCCCCAGCATTTT.

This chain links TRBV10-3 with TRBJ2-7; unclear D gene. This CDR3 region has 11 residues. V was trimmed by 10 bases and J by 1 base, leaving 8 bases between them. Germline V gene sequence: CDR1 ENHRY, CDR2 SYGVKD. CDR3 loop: CASALSYEQYF. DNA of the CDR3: TGTGCCAGCGCGCTATCCTACGAGCAGTACTTC.

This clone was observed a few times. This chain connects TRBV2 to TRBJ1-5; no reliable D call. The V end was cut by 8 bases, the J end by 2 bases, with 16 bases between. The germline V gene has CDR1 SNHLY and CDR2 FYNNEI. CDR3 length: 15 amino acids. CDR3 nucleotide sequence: TGTGCCAGCGGACGCGAGGTGAAGGGCAATCAGCCCCAGCATTTT. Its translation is CASGREVKGNQPQHF. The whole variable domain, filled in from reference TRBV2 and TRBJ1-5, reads EPEVTQTPSHQVTQMGQEVILRCVPISNHLYFYWYRQILGQKVEFLVSFYNNEISEKSEIFDDQFSVERPDGSNFTLKIRSTKLEDSAMYFCASGREVKGNQPQHFGDGTRLSIL.

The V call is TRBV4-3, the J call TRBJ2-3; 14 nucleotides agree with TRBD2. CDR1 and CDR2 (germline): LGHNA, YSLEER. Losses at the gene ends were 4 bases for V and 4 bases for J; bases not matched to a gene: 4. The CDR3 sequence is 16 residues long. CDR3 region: CASSRPTSGGADTQYF. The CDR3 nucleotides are TGCGCCAGCAGCCGCCCGACTAGCGGGGGGGCAGATACGCAGTATTTT.

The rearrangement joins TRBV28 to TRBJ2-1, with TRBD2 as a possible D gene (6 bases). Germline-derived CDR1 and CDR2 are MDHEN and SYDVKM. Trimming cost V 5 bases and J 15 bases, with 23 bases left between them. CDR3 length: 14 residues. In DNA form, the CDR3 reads TGTGCCAGCAGTGCGACGGGCGGGACTCCTCGTCGGTTCTTC. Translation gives CASSATGGTPRRFF.

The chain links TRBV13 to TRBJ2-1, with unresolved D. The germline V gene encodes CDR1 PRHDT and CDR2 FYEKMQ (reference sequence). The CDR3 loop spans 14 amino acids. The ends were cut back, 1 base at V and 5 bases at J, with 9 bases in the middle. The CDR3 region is CASSLADLHNEQFF. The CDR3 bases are TGTGCCAGCAGCTTAGCTGACCTACACAATGAGCAGTTCTTC.

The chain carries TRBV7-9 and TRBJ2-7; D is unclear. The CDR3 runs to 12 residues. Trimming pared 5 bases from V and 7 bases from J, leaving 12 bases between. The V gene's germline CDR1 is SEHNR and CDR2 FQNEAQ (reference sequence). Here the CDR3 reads CASSPNLREQYF. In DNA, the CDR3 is TGTGCCAGCAGCCCGAACTTACGAGAGCAGTACTTC.

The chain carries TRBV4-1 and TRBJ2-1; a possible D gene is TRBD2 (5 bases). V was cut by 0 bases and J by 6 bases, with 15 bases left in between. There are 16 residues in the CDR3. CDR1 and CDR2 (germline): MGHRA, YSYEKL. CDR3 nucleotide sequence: TGCGCCAGCAGCCAAGAACCGGGGTCAGTCGGCAATGAGCAGTTCTTC. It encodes CASSQEPGSVGNEQFF.

The CDR3, as DNA: TGTGCCAGCAGTTTAGGGCGGGGGTCCTACAATGAGCAGTTCTTC. Amino acid sequence: CASSLGRGSYNEQFF. The V gene is TRBV28, the J gene TRBJ2-1; 7 bases agree with TRBD2. Germline-derived CDR1 and CDR2 are MDHEN and SYDVKM. The length of the CDR3 is 15 residues. Trimming took 2 bases from V and 1 from J; bases not matched to a gene: 2.

The CDR3 DNA sequence: TGTGCCAGCAGCTTATCAGGGGCCAGGTACGAGCAGTACTTC. This codes for CASSLSGARYEQYF. V is TRBV7-9 and J is TRBJ2-7; TRBD1 might be the D (6 bases). The CDR3 has 14 amino acids. CDR1 and CDR2 from the germline V gene are SEHNR and FQNEAQ (reference sequence). Trimming took off 2 bases at V and 4 bases at J, with 12 bases between the two ends.